The 8 T cell receptor beta chains reported below all come from one sample, sequenced in a study of vaccination effects on CD4 cells after COVID-19. Viral peptide pools were used in the ViraFEST assay to expand antigen-specific CD4+ T cells, and sequencing came afterward. Following culture for around 10 days, CD4+ T cells were isolated. Either the BNT162b2 or mRNA-1273 vaccine was given to participants in two doses. What these receptors recognize is not known. Produced via immunoSEQ multiplex PCR; TCRdb's table is partial and in-frame only. The sample includes 30,000 or so clones, more than 60% of them seen just once. The sequencing used CD4+ T cells from PBMCs cultured with HCoV-NL63 spike peptides, collected after COVID-19 vaccination. The origin of the receptors is a human donor who received a COVID-19 vaccine.

The rearrangement links TRBV30 to TRBJ1-2; no firm D call. The CDR3 loop spans 14 amino acids. Germline CDR1 reads GTSNPN; CDR2 reads SVGIG (reference sequence). V was shortened by 5 bases and J by 2 bases, with 15 bases between the two germline ends. The CDR3 DNA reads as TGTGCCTGGGGCGGTACAAGGGCCAACTATGGCTACACCTTC. It is translated as CAWGGTRANYGYTF.

The V call is TRBV18, the J call TRBJ1-4; possibly TRBD1 for D (5 bases). V lost 3 bases, J lost 5 bases, and 10 bases lay in between. CDR3 length: 14 amino acids. CDR1 is KGHSH, CDR2 LQKENI, per germline. The CDR3: CASSPGTENEKLFF. The CDR3 region has the DNA TGTGCCAGCTCACCCGGGACGGAAAATGAAAAACTGTTTTTT.

The chain is built from TRBV2 and TRBJ2-2, with D unresolved. Per germline, CDR1 SNHLY and CDR2 FYNNEI. V gave up 5 bases and J gave up 0 bases, with 10 bases separating them. The CDR3 runs to 15 residues. CDR3 region: CASSLRGTNTGELFF. The CDR3 DNA sequence: TGTGCCAGCAGTCTTCGCGGAACGAACACCGGGGAGCTGTTTTTT. The whole variable domain, filled in from reference TRBV2 and TRBJ2-2, reads EPEVTQTPSHQVTQMGQEVILRCVPISNHLYFYWYRQILGQKVEFLVSFYNNEISEKSEIFDDQFSVERPDGSNFTLKIRSTKLEDSAMYFCASSLRGTNTGELFFGEGSRLTVL.

The chain carries TRBV10-1 and TRBJ2-3; 7 bases match TRBD2. V gave up 0 bases and J gave up 5 bases; unmatched junction bases: 2. The CDR3 loop spans 14 amino acids. The V gene's germline CDR1 is WNHNN and CDR2 SYGVQD (reference sequence). Here the CDR3 reads CASSESWGGDTQYF. CDR3 bases: TGCGCCAGCAGTGAGTCGTGGGGGGGAGATACGCAGTATTTT.

The chain joins TRBV11-2 to TRBJ2-7; 9 nucleotides match TRBD2. Trimming at V came to 1 base and at J to 0 bases, leaving 7 bases not matched to a gene. Germline V gene sequence: CDR1 SGHAT, CDR2 FQNNGV. The CDR3 loop spans 17 amino acids. This chain's CDR3 is CASSLAPISGSSYEQYF. The CDR3 DNA reads as TGTGCCAGCAGCTTAGCCCCTATTAGCGGGAGCTCCTACGAGCAGTACTTC.

V and J are TRBV24-1 and TRBJ1-1, with 8 positions matching TRBD1. The CDR3 consists of 17 residues. The V and J ends lost 7 bases and 4 bases, in that order; junction bases with no gene match: 16. Germline V gives CDR1 KGHDR, CDR2 SFDVKD. CDR3 sequence (DNA): TGTGCCACCAGCATATATGGGACAGGAATGATAACCACTGAAGCTTTCTTT. Protein sequence: CATSIYGTGMITTEAFF.

The genes are TRBV6-4 and TRBJ1-2, with D hard to call. This CDR3 has 13 residues. Germline V gene sequence: CDR1 MRHNA, CDR2 SNTAGT. Trimming cost V 0 bases and J 2 bases, with 4 bases left between them. The CDR3 sequence is CASSDSTNYGYTF. CDR3 in DNA: TGTGCCAGCAGTGACTCGACAAACTATGGCTACACCTTC.

The rearrangement links TRBV6-5 to TRBJ2-7; weak D call: TRBD2 (6 bases). V shed 3 bases and J shed 2 bases, with 14 bases lying between them. The CDR3 has 15 residues. CDR1 is MNHEY and CDR2 is SVGAGI in the germline V gene. The CDR3 DNA reads TGTGCCAGCAGTTATCGCGGGGTGGGGGCCTACGAGCAGTACTTC. Its protein product is CASSYRGVGAYEQYF.